Each of the 15 T cell receptor beta chains below was sequenced from the same sample in a study of spatial heterogeneity in lung cancer. These receptors lack a known antigen. General study findings and limits: It was found that expanded intratumoral alpha and beta TCR counts tracked tumor mutation counts.

TCRdb re-called the 5' RACE reads through MiXCR, storing one row per CDR3 protein. The sample holds about 27,000 distinct CDR3 sequences, roughly 6.9% seen once. Time point noted: sample taken at primary tumor resection. The material was lung tumor tissue, obtained at surgery. The receptor set was obtained from a male donor with early-stage non-small cell lung cancer.

The V call is TRBV7-2, the J call TRBJ2-1; the D gene is possibly TRBD2 (6 bases). Germline-derived CDR1 and CDR2 are SGHTA and FQGNSA. The CDR3 runs 16 residues. Trimming shortened V by 0 bases and J by 2 bases, and 11 bases separated the two germline ends. CDR3 residues: CASSLALGGAYNEQFF. CDR3 DNA sequence: TGTGCCAGCAGCTTAGCGTTGGGCGGGGCCTACAATGAGCAGTTCTTC.

This clonotype has a count of ten or more. V gene TRBV20-1 combines with J gene TRBJ2-3; weak D call: TRBD1 (6 bases). The germline CDR1 and CDR2 sequences are DFQATT and SNEGSKA (reference sequence). V lost 2 bases and J lost 3, with 12 bases in between. The length of the CDR3 is 14 residues. The CDR3 reads CSARPEGGTDTQYF. CDR3 coding DNA: TGCAGTGCTAGACCCGAAGGGGGAACAGATACGCAGTATTTT.

Many counts were recorded for this clonotype. The J gene is TRBJ1-2, the V gene TRBV28; 7 bases align to TRBD1. The CDR3 runs to 14 residues. The V gene end was trimmed by 5 bases and the J gene end by 4 bases; junction bases not matched to a gene: 7. Germline-derived CDR1 and CDR2 are MDHEN and SYDVKM. In DNA, the CDR3 is TGTGCCAGCAGTCCCGGGACAGTGATCTATGGCTACACCTTC. Protein sequence: CASSPGTVIYGYTF.

Concerning this clonotype: At one end, the junction sequence differs from germline, possibly due to a read error. The chain couples TRBV7-2 to TRBJ1-2, with unresolved D. Germline CDR1 is SGHTA and CDR2 is FQGNSA. The CDR3 sequence is 15 residues long. CDR3 sequence (DNA): TGTGTCAGCAGCTTGGGAGAGAGGGCTAACTATGGCTACACCTTC. Its translation: CVSSLGERANYGYTF. The full variable domain, in which reference TRBV7-2 and TRBJ1-2 provide the parts outside the CDR3, is GAGVSQSPSNKVTEKGKDVELRCDPISGHTALYWYRQSLGQGLEFLIYFQGNSAPDKSGLPSDRFSAERTGGSVSTLTIQRTQQEDSAVYLCVSSLGERANYGYTFGSGTRLTVV.

This clonotype showed up many times. The CDR3 nucleotides are TGTGCCAGCAGCTCTCGAGGAGGGCGGGTCGAGCAGTACTTC. Translation gives CASSSRGGRVEQYF. The rearrangement joins TRBV5-5 to TRBJ2-7, with a weak D call TRBD2 (6 bases). Trimming left V 3 bases short and J 6 bases short, with 16 bases between. From germline, CDR1 is SGHKS and CDR2 YYEKEE (reference sequence). CDR3 length: 14 amino acids.

The V and J genes are TRBV5-5 and TRBJ2-6; perhaps TRBD2 as D (5 bases). The germline gives CDR1 SGHKS, CDR2 YYEKEE (reference sequence). This CDR3 comprises 15 residues. Trimming pared 2 bases from V and 4 bases from J, leaving 10 bases between. The CDR3 sequence: CASSFEGYGANVLTF. The CDR3 region has the DNA TGTGCCAGCAGCTTCGAGGGTTACGGGGCCAACGTCCTGACTTTC.

The chain joins TRBV18 to TRBJ1-1; D may be TRBD1 (5 bases). The V end lost 4 bases, the J end lost 3 bases, and 9 bases lay between the germline ends. Germline V gene lookup returns CDR1 KGHSH and CDR2 LQKENI. CDR3 size: 13 residues. CDR3 sequence (DNA): TGTGCCAGCTCACAGGGGTCGGACACTGAAGCTTTCTTT. It codes for CASSQGSDTEAFF. Using reference TRBV18 and TRBJ1-1 for the parts outside the CDR3, the full variable domain is NAGVMQNPRHLVRRRGQEARLRCSPMKGHSHVYWYRQLPEEGLKFMVYLQKENIIDESGMPKERFSAEFPKEGPSILRIQQVVRGDSAAYFCASSQGSDTEAFFGQGTRLTVV.

This clonotype was detected many times. CDR3 sequence (DNA): TGCGCCAGCAGCTGGGCAGGTTTCGAACGTGAGCAGTTCTTC. This codes for CASSWAGFEREQFF. The rearrangement uses TRBV5-1 and TRBJ2-1; D not certain. Germline V gene sequence: CDR1 SGHRS, CDR2 YFSETQ. V lost 3 bases, J lost 9 bases, and 16 bases lay in between. The CDR3 is made up of 14 amino acids.

This clonotype has at least ten counts. V usage is TRBV5-1 and J usage is TRBJ1-2; no firm D call. The V end was cut by 1 base, the J end by 6 bases, with 16 bases between. The CDR3 is made up of 15 amino acids. Germline V CDR1 and CDR2: SGHRS, YFSETQ. The CDR3 is CASSLSRGVRDGYTF. As DNA, the CDR3 is TGCGCCAGCAGCTTGAGTCGGGGAGTCCGAGATGGCTACACCTTC.

This clonotype was detected only a few times. The V and J genes are TRBV7-2 and TRBJ2-2; 7 bases are shared with TRBD2. V lost 3 bases and J lost 4; bases outside the gene matches: 5. Germline CDR1 and CDR2: SGHTA and FQGNSA. The CDR3 sequence is 15 residues long. CDR3 loop: CASSLGGAVTGELFF. CDR3 coding DNA: TGTGCCAGCAGCTTGGGAGGGGCCGTCACCGGGGAGCTGTTTTTT.

This clonotype was counted only a few times. The rearrangement uses TRBV6-1 and TRBJ1-2, with D possibly TRBD1 on 6 matching bases. The CDR3 is 16 amino acids. With 3 bases removed from V and 4 bases from J, the gap between germline ends came to 18 bases. Germline values: CDR1 MNHNS, CDR2 SASEGT. The CDR3 DNA reads TGTGCCAGCAGTGACGGACGGGCCAGGGGACTCTATGGCTACACCTTC. Encoded protein: CASSDGRARGLYGYTF.

The gene calls are TRBV14 and TRBJ1-6; no reliable D call. The CDR3 totals 13 residues. The germline gives CDR1 SGHDN, CDR2 FVKESK. V lost 1 base to trimming and J lost 8 bases, with 6 bases between them. In DNA form, the CDR3 reads TGTGCCAGCAGCCAAGTCGCCGATTCACCCCTCCACTTT. This codes for CASSQVADSPLHF.

This clonotype occurred many times. The gene calls are TRBV12-3 or TRBV12-4 and TRBJ2-5; tentatively, D is TRBD2 (5 bases). Between the trimmed V and J ends, which lost 6 bases and 8 bases, there was a span of 16 bases. CDR3 length: 13 amino acids. The CDR3 nucleotides read TGTGCCAGCAGGCGAGCGGCCCTTGCTACCCAGTACTTC. This codes for CASRRAALATQYF.

There are many counts of this clonotype. The V call is TRBV28, the J call TRBJ1-1; unclear D gene. This CDR3 has 12 residues. Germline CDR1 and CDR2: MDHEN and SYDVKM. V dropped 3 bases and J dropped 8 bases, with 10 bases sitting between them. The CDR3, as DNA: TGTGCCAGCAGTTTCTTAGGGCGCGAAGCTTTCTTT. Residues: CASSFLGREAFF. The variable domain in full, with the rest retrieved from reference TRBV28 and TRBJ1-1, is DVKVTQSSRYLVKRTGEKVFLECVQDMDHENMFWYRQDPGLGLRLIYFSYDVKMKEKGDIPEGYSVSREKKERFSLILESASTNQTSMYLCASSFLGREAFFGQGTRLTVV.

This clonotype was detected ten times or more. V is TRBV12-3 or TRBV12-4 and J is TRBJ1-2, with 8 bases aligning to TRBD1. The CDR3 has 13 amino acids. Trimming took 4 bases from V and 3 from J; bases not matched to a gene: 1. CDR3 amino acids: CASSYRGDYGYTF. The CDR3 DNA reads TGTGCCAGCAGTTACAGGGGGGACTATGGCTACACCTTC.